This TCR beta chain was sequenced during a study of blood T cells in healthy people across ages. About the study: Capturing about one barcoded beta molecule per two T cells was achieved by template switching. Overall study findings and caveats: Estimated diversity that came from one million T cells was considered an underestimate.

Sample donors were healthy Caucasian individuals that came from Russia, aged roughly 6 to 95. V gave up 7 bases and J gave up 4 bases, with 13 bases separating them. This CDR3 is 14 amino acids long. On this clonotype itself: The antigen remains unidentified.

Next came a second PCR, run for roughly 7 to 12 cycles, which used a sample-barcoded 5' primer along with a J-beta primer mix. The authors tagged each cDNA molecule using a template-switch adaptor with 12 random nucleotides. TCRdb fed the 5' RACE reads into MiXCR, producing one record per CDR3 protein. The sample carries about 1.5 million distinct CDR3 sequences, 42% recorded once. Sequencing was carried out using blood. The TCR sequence derives from a woman under 30 in good health. This sequence joins TRBV12-3 or TRBV12-4 and TRBJ1-4; D remains unclear. CDR3 nucleotide sequence: TGTGCCAGCACTCTAGGAGTCATTAATGAAAAACTGTTTTTT. Its translation is CASTLGVINEKLFF.